The next 27 T cell receptor beta chains were all read from a single sample in a study of T-cell memory formation after mild COVID-19. TCRdb analysed the 5' RACE reads with MiXCR anew, one entry per CDR3 protein. The repertoire holds about 340,000 distinct CDR3 sequences, with roughly 15% as singletons. The sequenced sample consisted of PBMCs or a T cell subset sorted from them (not recorded which). Receptors originate from a man in his late teens or twenties who had mild COVID-19 (a few samples of this study predate the infection). Cell type and time point are not known.

This clonotype was counted only a few times. The CDR3 sequence: CASSFGTADQPQHF. The CDR3 bases are TGTGCCAGCAGCTTTGGGACAGCTGATCAGCCCCAGCATTTT. V usage is TRBV7-2 and J usage is TRBJ1-5, with TRBD1 identical over 7 bases. V shed 3 bases, J shed 5 bases, and the junction held 4 bases outside the gene matches. CDR1 is SGHTA and CDR2 is FQGNSA in the germline V gene. This CDR3 comprises 14 residues.

The chain carries TRBV6-5 and TRBJ2-1, with D perhaps TRBD1 or TRBD2 (5 bases each). From germline, CDR1 is MNHEY and CDR2 SVGAGI. V was pared by 5 bases and J by 7 bases, with 30 bases between. The CDR3 covers 19 residues. The CDR3 is CASSAHTSPRDPKRNEQFF. As DNA, the CDR3 is TGTGCCAGCAGTGCTCACACCAGCCCCCGGGACCCCAAGAGGAATGAGCAGTTCTTC.

Only a few counts were recorded for this clonotype. This chain uses TRBV20-1 with TRBJ1-2; D call uncertain. Germline values: CDR1 DFQATT, CDR2 SNEGSKA (reference sequence). CDR3 length: 15 residues. The ends were cut back, 6 bases at V and 4 bases at J, with 21 bases in the middle. The CDR3 spells CSALGLPGSIYGYTF. The CDR3 coding sequence is TGCAGTGCGTTAGGTCTCCCGGGCTCCATCTATGGCTACACCTTC.

This clonotype was detected a few times. CDR3 sequence reads: CASSALAAAFF. The CDR3 bases are TGTGCCAGCAGCGCTCTTGCGGCAGCTTTCTTT. The V and J genes are TRBV14 and TRBJ1-1; D unclear. V was shortened by 5 bases and J by 10 bases, with 11 bases between the two germline ends. Germline V CDR1 and CDR2: SGHDN, FVKESK. This CDR3 spans 11 amino acids. The variable domain in full, with the rest retrieved from reference TRBV14 and TRBJ1-1, is EAGVTQFPSHSVIEKGQTVTLRCDPISGHDNLYWYRRVMGKEIKFLLHFVKESKQDESGMPNNRFLAERTGGTYSTLKVQPAELEDSGVYFCASSALAAAFFGQGTRLTVV.

The J gene is TRBJ1-5, the V gene TRBV7-2; tentative D call: TRBD1 (5 bases). The CDR3 is 14 amino acids. Trimming removed 5 bases from V and 1 base from J, with 9 bases in between. CDR1 is SGHTA, CDR2 FQGNSA, per germline. CDR3 protein: CASSMTVSNQPQHF. The CDR3 DNA follows: TGTGCCAGCAGCATGACAGTCAGCAATCAGCCCCAGCATTTT. The whole variable domain, remainder taken from reference TRBV7-2 and TRBJ1-5, is GAGVSQSPSNKVTEKGKDVELRCDPISGHTALYWYRQSLGQGLEFLIYFQGNSAPDKSGLPSDRFSAERTGGSVSTLTIQRTQQEDSAVYLCASSMTVSNQPQHFGDGTRLSIL.

This clonotype was picked up one time. The junction shows a germline mismatch at one end, possibly a read error. This chain uses TRBV6-5 with TRBJ1-2; D is ambiguous. The CDR3 loop spans 13 amino acids. CDR1 and CDR2 (germline): MNHEY, SVGAGI. The CDR3 reads CASSGRAAYGSTF. CDR3 sequence (DNA): TGTGCCAGCAGCGGTCGGGCCGCCTATGGCTCCACCTTC.

This CDR3 is CASSRERGEGYEQYF. CDR3 in DNA: TGTGCCAGCTCCCGGGAGCGGGGGGAAGGTTACGAGCAGTACTTC. This sequence joins TRBV18 and TRBJ2-7, with 9 bases matching TRBD2. The ends lost 6 bases at V and 4 bases at J; junction bases unmatched: 10. This CDR3 spans 15 amino acids. Germline V gene lookup returns CDR1 KGHSH and CDR2 LQKENI.

The V call is TRBV4-3, the J call TRBJ2-1; 7 bases align to TRBD1. V lost 1 base and J lost 4; bases outside the gene matches: 7. Germline CDR1 is LGHNA and CDR2 is YSLEER. This CDR3 comprises 16 residues. The CDR3 sequence: CASSQAGTVRYNEQFF. CDR3 nucleotides: TGCGCCAGCAGCCAAGCCGGGACAGTCAGATACAATGAGCAGTTCTTC.

This chain uses TRBV3-1 with TRBJ2-1; 9 positions agree with TRBD2. The CDR3 runs to 16 residues. CDR1 is LGHDT and CDR2 is YNNKEL in the germline V gene (reference sequence). Trimming took 0 bases from V and 11 from J; bases not matched to a gene: 11. In DNA form, the CDR3 reads TGTGCCAGCAGCCAAGATATAATCCTAGCGGGGAACCAGCAGTTCTTC. Protein sequence: CASSQDIILAGNQQFF.

This chain joins TRBV6-2 or TRBV6-3 and TRBJ2-1; 8 nucleotides line up with TRBD2. Germline CDR1 is MNHEY and CDR2 is SVGEGT. The CDR3 loop spans 15 amino acids. V was clipped by 4 bases and J by 4 bases; unmatched bases: 6. CDR3 sequence: CASSSGGGTYNEQFF. The CDR3 bases are TGTGCCAGCAGTTCCGGCGGGGGGACATACAATGAGCAGTTCTTC.

This sequence joins TRBV29-1 and TRBJ2-3, with D unclear. V was pared by 4 bases and J by 5 bases, with 4 bases between. The CDR3 totals 10 residues. Germline V gene sequence: CDR1 SQVTM, CDR2 ANQGSEA. The CDR3 sequence is CSVAQDTQYF. CDR3 sequence (DNA): TGCAGCGTTGCTCAAGATACGCAGTATTTT.

This clonotype showed up many times. The chain has TRBV7-2 and TRBJ2-2, with 12 bases matching TRBD2. Germline V gene sequence: CDR1 SGHTA, CDR2 FQGNSA. Losses at the gene ends were 4 bases for V and 7 bases for J; bases not matched to a gene: 4. The CDR3 covers 15 residues. The CDR3 is CASSSSGGAVGELFF. The CDR3 DNA follows: TGTGCCAGCAGCTCTAGCGGGGGGGCGGTCGGGGAGCTGTTTTTT.

This clonotype was seen a handful of times. The genes are TRBV28 and TRBJ2-7; TRBD2 is a possible D gene (6 bases). This CDR3 contains 15 residues. The germline gives CDR1 MDHEN, CDR2 SYDVKM. Trimming left V 2 bases short and J 6 bases short, with 17 bases between. CDR3 sequence (DNA): TGTGCCAGCAGTTTACGGCGGGGTCTGGCCTCCGAGCAGTACTTC. It specifies CASSLRRGLASEQYF.

This clonotype was counted at least ten times. This rearrangement joins TRBV5-1 to TRBJ2-1, with 10 bases lining up with TRBD1. With 4 bases clipped from V and 9 bases from J, the junction kept 7 bases outside the gene matches. The germline V gene encodes CDR1 SGHRS and CDR2 YFSETQ. This CDR3 region has 14 residues. CDR3 amino acids: CASSPGQGGGEQFF. CDR3 coding DNA: TGCGCCAGCAGCCCTGGACAGGGGGGCGGTGAGCAGTTCTTC.

There are a few counts of this clonotype. The rearrangement links TRBV5-1 to TRBJ1-1; no firm D call. The CDR3 is 12 residues long. V shed 5 bases and J shed 5 bases, with 10 bases lying between them. In germline, CDR1 is SGHRS, CDR2 YFSETQ. CDR3 sequence reads: CASRRAGTEAFF. For the CDR3, the DNA is TGCGCCAGCAGACGGGCAGGAACTGAAGCTTTCTTT.

This clonotype was detected a few times. The chain carries TRBV10-3 and TRBJ2-3; 12 bases align to TRBD2. The CDR3 covers 15 residues. Germline V lookup: CDR1 ENHRY, CDR2 SYGVKD. Trimming at V came to 4 bases and at J to 2 bases, leaving 1 base not matched to a gene. Here the CDR3 reads CAISGTSGTTDTQYF. The CDR3 nucleotides read TGTGCCATCAGTGGGACTAGCGGGACCACAGATACGCAGTATTTT.

The DNA for the CDR3 is TGCGCCAGCAGCTTCAGGGGTAGCTGGCTTTCTGAAGCTTTCTTT. The encoded protein is CASSFRGSWLSEAFF. This chain joins TRBV5-1 and TRBJ1-1, with D maybe TRBD1 (6 bases). Germline-derived CDR1 and CDR2 are SGHRS and YFSETQ. CDR3 length equals 15 residues. V gave up 2 bases and J gave up 6 bases, with 17 bases separating them.

The sample holds many counts of this clonotype. J is TRBJ2-1 and V is TRBV9; TRBD2 aligns across 11 bases. After removal of 2 bases from V and 7 bases from J, the junction contained 14 bases not matched to a gene. Looked up from germline, CDR1 is SGDLS and CDR2 is YYNGEE. The CDR3 sequence is 18 residues long. The CDR3 spells CASSVTGTSGTRGNEQFF. The CDR3 region has the DNA TGTGCCAGCAGCGTCACCGGGACTAGCGGAACACGAGGGAATGAGCAGTTCTTC.

This clonotype has only a few counts. The V and J genes are TRBV9 and TRBJ2-7; perhaps TRBD1 as D (6 bases). Trimming took off 4 bases at V and 0 bases at J, with 17 bases between the two ends. This CDR3 spans 16 amino acids. Germline V gene data show CDR1 as SGDLS and CDR2 as YYNGEE. The CDR3 here is CASSPPRGDPSYEQYF. The CDR3 DNA is TGTGCCAGCAGCCCGCCCAGGGGTGATCCCTCCTACGAGCAGTACTTC.

This clonotype showed up just a few times. The genes are TRBV5-1 and TRBJ2-5; no reliable D call. This CDR3 spans 14 amino acids. V lost 0 bases and J 3 bases, leaving 9 bases between the germline ends. Germline V gene data show CDR1 as SGHRS and CDR2 as YFSETQ. CDR3 residues: CASSLGDGEETQYF. DNA for the CDR3: TGCGCCAGCAGCTTGGGGGATGGGGAAGAGACCCAGTACTTC.

This clonotype was seen only a few times. The CDR3 DNA is TGTGCCAGCAGCCGGAGGGGGACAGCCTACGAGCAGTACGTC. As protein: CASSRRGTAYEQYV. The genes are TRBV11-1 and TRBJ2-7; weak D call: TRBD1 (7 bases). V dropped 5 bases and J dropped 2 bases, with 13 bases sitting between them. The CDR3 has 14 amino acids. Germline V CDR1 and CDR2: SGHAT, FQDESV (reference sequence).

This clonotype came up a few times. V and J are TRBV5-1 and TRBJ1-2; D uncertain. The CDR3 totals 13 residues. Trimming left V 4 bases short and J 6 bases short, with 13 bases between. Germline V CDR1 and CDR2: SGHRS, YFSETQ. The CDR3 bases are TGCGCCAGCAGCGGAACGAAACGGGATGGCTACACCTTC. Translating it yields CASSGTKRDGYTF. Full variable domain (missing parts from reference TRBV5-1 and TRBJ1-2): KAGVTQTPRYLIKTRGQQVTLSCSPISGHRSVSWYQQTPGQGLQFLFEYFSETQRNKGNFPGRFSGRQFSNSRSEMNVSTLELGDSALYLCASSGTKRDGYTFGSGTRLTVV.

This chain links TRBV4-3 with TRBJ1-4; 7 nucleotides align to TRBD1. V trimming: 5 bases; J trimming: 6 bases; junction bases outside the gene matches: 12. CDR3 size: 16 residues. The germline gives CDR1 LGHNA, CDR2 YSLEER. The CDR3 sequence is CASSKSSGQVYEKLFF. For the CDR3, the DNA is TGCGCCAGCAGCAAAAGCTCCGGACAGGTTTATGAAAAACTGTTTTTT.

The J gene is TRBJ1-2, the V gene TRBV12-3 or TRBV12-4; 9 positions agree with TRBD1. V trimming: 6 bases; J trimming: 7 bases; junction bases outside the gene matches: 18. The CDR3 is 17 residues long. Written as DNA, the CDR3 is TGTGCCAGCAGCTTTACCGGGACAGGGATCCCCTTGGGTGGCTACACCTTC. It yields the protein CASSFTGTGIPLGGYTF.

This clonotype was detected only once. The chain uses TRBV7-9 and TRBJ1-2; D gene unclear. The germline V gene encodes CDR1 SEHNR and CDR2 FQNEAQ (reference sequence). The CDR3 is 12 residues long. Trimming removed 5 bases from V and 10 bases from J, with 14 bases in between. The CDR3 region is CASSQQITDYTF. The CDR3 DNA is TGTGCCAGCAGCCAACAGATTACTGACTACACCTTC.

The chain employs TRBV6-6 and TRBJ1-5; possibly TRBD1 for D (6 bases). V was clipped by 2 bases and J by 7 bases, with 18 bases between them. The CDR3 sequence is 16 residues long. Germline assignment: CDR1 MNHNY and CDR2 SVGAGI (reference sequence). The DNA of the CDR3 is TGTGCCAGCAGTTACGGAGGTATCCAGGGGAAGCAGCCCCAGCATTTT. Its protein is CASSYGGIQGKQPQHF.

The rearrangement links TRBV7-9 to TRBJ2-3; 10 nucleotides agree with TRBD1. The CDR3 consists of 15 residues. CDR1 and CDR2 from the germline V gene are SEHNR and FQNEAQ (reference sequence). V lost 5 bases and J lost 6; bases outside the gene matches: 8. The CDR3 DNA reads as TGTGCCAGCAGCCCGACAGGGGGCTTAATCGATACGCAGTATTTT. It codes for CASSPTGGLIDTQYF.